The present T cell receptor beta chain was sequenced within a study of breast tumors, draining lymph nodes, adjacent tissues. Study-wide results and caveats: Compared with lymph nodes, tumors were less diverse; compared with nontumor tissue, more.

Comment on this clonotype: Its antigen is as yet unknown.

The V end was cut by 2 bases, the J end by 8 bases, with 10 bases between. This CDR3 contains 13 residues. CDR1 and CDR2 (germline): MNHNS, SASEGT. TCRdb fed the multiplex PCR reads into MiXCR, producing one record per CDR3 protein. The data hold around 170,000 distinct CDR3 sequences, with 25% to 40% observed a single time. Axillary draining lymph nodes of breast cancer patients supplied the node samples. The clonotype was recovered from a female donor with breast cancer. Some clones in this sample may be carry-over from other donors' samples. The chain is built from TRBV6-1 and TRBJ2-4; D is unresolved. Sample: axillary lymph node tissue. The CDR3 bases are TGTGCCAGCAGTGAATCTGGGGATTACATTCAGTACTTC. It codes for CASSESGDYIQYF.